This T cell receptor beta chain was identified during a study of blood T cell repertoires in COVID-19. Overall study context: Both acute and convalescent COVID-19 samples were obtained from the United States, Italy and Spain. In each case, the material was cDNA or gDNA derived from T cells, B-cell-depleted T cells, or PBMCs.

This clone was seen once. Source study methods: The assay estimated nucleated cells by amplifying reference gene primers. The data were produced by immunoSEQ multiplex PCR, yet TCRdb's version contains in-frame clones alone and is incomplete. V and J calls and clone size are copied from that table; D and trimming were computed from the DNA. Of over 25,000 clones in the sample, about nine tenths were seen once. V was cut by 4 bases and J by 1 base, with 9 bases left in between. The CDR3 has 15 residues. The germline CDR1 and CDR2 sequences are KGHDR and SFDVKD. Sequenced: peripheral blood. This receptor was identified in a man in his fifties or sixties with acute or convalescent COVID-19. The rearrangement joins TRBV24-1 to TRBJ2-2; D is uncertain. CDR3: CATSEVTGNTGELFF. In DNA form, the CDR3 reads TGTGCCACCAGTGAAGTGACGGGGAACACCGGGGAGCTGTTTTTT.